A single sample is the source of the 28 T cell receptor beta chains below, sequenced in a study of technical replicates of blood from a handful of donors. The protocol was immunoSEQ multiplex PCR, while the TCRdb copy is restricted to in-frame clones and leaves out a portion. The sample yields about 80,000 clones, 85% to 95% seen once. The specimen sequenced was T cells isolated from PBMCs. The origin of the receptors is a human donor in good health.

The chain joins TRBV29-1 to TRBJ1-1; D unresolved. V lost 5 bases to trimming and J lost 0 bases, with 16 bases between them. Germline CDR1 reads SQVTM; CDR2 reads ANQGSEA. CDR3 length: 15 amino acids. DNA for the CDR3: TGCAGCGTTCTACGGATCGGCGGGGTGAACACTGAAGCTTTCTTT. Translated, it gives CSVLRIGGVNTEAFF.

The rearrangement links TRBV6-5 to TRBJ2-2, with a possible D match to TRBD2 (5 bases). This CDR3 is built from 15 residues. The germline gives CDR1 MNHEY, CDR2 SVGAGI. Between the trimmed V and J ends, which lost 3 bases and 3 bases, there was a span of 11 bases. This CDR3 is CASSYSGSYTGELFF. DNA for the CDR3: TGTGCCAGCAGTTATTCGGGGTCCTACACCGGGGAGCTGTTTTTT.

This clone was observed once. The CDR3 protein is CAISEEGDEQYF. The CDR3 DNA reads TGTGCCATCAGTGAGGAGGGGGACGAGCAGTACTTC. J is TRBJ2-7 and V is TRBV10-3; TRBD1 is a possible D gene (6 bases). Looked up from germline, CDR1 is ENHRY and CDR2 is SYGVKD. V lost 2 bases and J 5 bases, leaving 7 bases between the germline ends. This CDR3 comprises 12 residues.

The chain uses TRBV7-3 and TRBJ1-3, with D perhaps matching TRBD1 (6 bases). CDR1 and CDR2 from the germline V gene are SGHTA and FQGTGA. CDR3 length: 15 amino acids. Trimming removed 5 bases at V and 0 bases at J, with 11 bases between. CDR3 in amino acids: CASSKDSFSGNTIYF. The CDR3 DNA sequence: TGTGCCAGCAGCAAGGACAGTTTCTCTGGAAACACCATATATTTT.

The rearrangement links TRBV11-2 to TRBJ2-5; 14 bases line up with TRBD2. Per germline, CDR1 SGHAT and CDR2 FQNNGV. The J segment lost 5 bases and the V segment lost 3 bases, leaving 14 bases of the junction unmatched. This CDR3 contains 19 residues. The CDR3 sequence is CASSFLATGLAGDAETQYF. In nucleotides, the CDR3 is TGTGCCAGCAGCTTTTTAGCGACGGGACTAGCGGGAGATGCGGAGACCCAGTACTTC.

The chain carries TRBV11-3 and TRBJ2-2, with D maybe TRBD2 (6 bases). The CDR3 has 15 residues. V was shortened by 3 bases and J by 1 base, with 9 bases between the two germline ends. Germline-derived CDR1 and CDR2 are SGHNT and YENEEA. This chain's CDR3 is CASSFPSENTGELFF. The DNA for the CDR3 is TGTGCCAGCAGCTTCCCTAGCGAGAACACCGGGGAGCTGTTTTTT.

CDR3 sequence: CASTLDWTEAFF. CDR3 DNA sequence: TGTGCCAGCACCTTAGACTGGACTGAAGCTTTCTTT. V gene TRBV28 combines with J gene TRBJ1-1; D remains unclear. Trimming cost V 7 bases and J 5 bases, with 11 bases left between them. The CDR3 runs to 12 residues. CDR1 is MDHEN, CDR2 SYDVKM, per germline.

V gene TRBV30 combines with J gene TRBJ1-1, with TRBD1 matching over 10 bases. CDR1 and CDR2 (germline): GTSNPN, SVGIG (reference sequence). This CDR3 spans 15 amino acids. Germline trimming cut 4 bases from V and 6 bases from J; bases unmatched to any gene: 11. CDR3 protein: CAWTAGGQGSSEAFF. In nucleotides, the CDR3 is TGTGCCTGGACCGCAGGGGGACAGGGGTCTTCTGAAGCTTTCTTT.

The V call is TRBV30, the J call TRBJ2-1; TRBD1 might be the D (6 bases). V shed 2 bases and J shed 4 bases, with 12 bases lying between them. The CDR3 is 14 amino acids. Per the germline V gene, CDR1 is GTSNPN and CDR2 is SVGIG (reference sequence). This CDR3 is CAWSRQGTYNEQFF. DNA of the CDR3: TGTGCCTGGAGTCGGCAGGGGACGTACAATGAGCAGTTCTTC.

The chain has TRBV10-1 and TRBJ1-1, with unresolved D. CDR3 size: 12 residues. Germline V lookup: CDR1 WNHNN, CDR2 SYGVQD (reference sequence). Trimming stripped 4 bases from V and 5 bases from J, with 8 bases between. The CDR3 protein is CASSAKSTEAFF. CDR3 DNA: TGCGCCAGCAGTGCTAAGAGTACTGAAGCTTTCTTT.

CDR3 bases: TGTGCCAGCAGTCGCAACAGGGCCTTGAATAGCACTGAAGCTTTCTTT. It encodes CASSRNRALNSTEAFF. The chain recombines TRBV6-6 with TRBJ1-1, with D perhaps matching TRBD1 (6 bases). This CDR3 has 16 residues. CDR1 is MNHNY and CDR2 is SVGAGI in the germline V gene (reference sequence). V lost 5 bases to trimming and J lost 4 bases, with 20 bases between them.

CDR3: CASSLADWGLNTEAFF. CDR3 coding DNA: TGTGCCAGCAGCTTGGCGGACTGGGGGCTGAACACTGAAGCTTTCTTT. This rearrangement joins TRBV5-4 to TRBJ1-1, with D maybe TRBD1 (6 bases). The germline V gene encodes CDR1 SGHNT and CDR2 YYREEE (reference sequence). The CDR3 has 16 residues. Trimming pared 0 bases from V and 0 bases from J, leaving 12 bases between.

The rearrangement uses TRBV7-2 and TRBJ1-2, with a possible D match to TRBD1 (5 bases). CDR1 is SGHTA, CDR2 FQGNSA, per germline. V lost 7 bases and J 2 bases, leaving 14 bases between the germline ends. The length of the CDR3 is 14 residues. The DNA of the CDR3 is TGTGCCAGCATTCAACAGGCTATGAACTATGGCTACACCTTC. Its protein product is CASIQQAMNYGYTF.

V is TRBV7-8 and J is TRBJ2-1; D gene unclear. The V gene's germline CDR1 is SGHVS and CDR2 FQNEAQ. V was pared by 1 base and J by 3 bases, with 7 bases between. The length of the CDR3 is 14 residues. Here the CDR3 reads CASSLVRGYNEQFF. CDR3 sequence (DNA): TGTGCCAGCAGCTTAGTTAGAGGCTACAATGAGCAGTTCTTC.

CDR3 DNA: TGTGCCAGCAGCACCGAGTACCAGCCCCAGCATTTT. It encodes CASSTEYQPQHF. The V gene is TRBV6-6, the J gene TRBJ1-5; D is undetermined. V was cut by 6 bases and J by 7 bases, with 10 bases left in between. The CDR3 has 12 amino acids. Germline V CDR1 and CDR2: MNHNY, SVGAGI (reference sequence).

V usage is TRBV27 and J usage is TRBJ2-2, with 13 bases identical to TRBD2. V was pared by 6 bases and J by 5 bases, with 9 bases of the junction left unmatched. CDR1 is MNHEY, CDR2 SMNVEV, per germline (reference sequence). The CDR3 covers 17 residues. CDR3 residues: CASSSTSGRARTGELFF. As DNA, the CDR3 is TGTGCCAGCAGCTCTACTAGCGGGAGGGCCCGAACCGGGGAGCTGTTTTTT.

The J gene is TRBJ1-2, the V gene TRBV7-8; perhaps TRBD1 as D (6 bases). This CDR3 spans 14 amino acids. Germline CDR1 SGHVS, CDR2 FQNEAQ. With 5 bases removed from V and 4 bases from J, the gap between germline ends came to 14 bases. The CDR3 DNA reads as TGTGCCAGCAGCCCAAACAGGGCCGGCTATGGCTACACCTTC. This translates into CASSPNRAGYGYTF. The full variable domain, in which reference TRBV7-8 and TRBJ1-2 provide the parts outside the CDR3, is GAGVSQSPRYKVAKRGQDVALRCDPISGHVSLFWYQQALGQGPEFLTYFQNEAQLDKSGLPSDRFFAERPEGSVSTLKIQRTQQEDSAVYLCASSPNRAGYGYTFGSGTRLTVV.

The chain employs TRBV25-1 and TRBJ2-2; 14 bases agree with TRBD2. V trimming: 1 base; J trimming: 5 bases; junction bases outside the gene matches: 6. The CDR3 loop spans 18 amino acids. Germline V CDR1 and CDR2: MGHDK, SYGVNS. CDR3 nucleotides: TGTGCCAGCAGTGAATTGGGACTAGCGGGAGATAATACCGGGGAGCTGTTTTTT. Encoded protein: CASSELGLAGDNTGELFF.

The table lists this clone with a count of one. The chain employs TRBV4-2 and TRBJ2-1; weak D call: TRBD2 (5 bases). The CDR3 is 13 residues long. Germline CDR1 reads LGHNA; CDR2 reads YNFKEQ. V was clipped by 9 bases and J by 7 bases, with 16 bases between them. The CDR3 spells CASGPGEENEQFF. DNA of the CDR3: TGTGCCAGTGGGCCCGGGGAAGAAAATGAGCAGTTCTTC.

V gene TRBV13 combines with J gene TRBJ2-1, with 7 nucleotides matching TRBD2. V was pared by 3 bases and J by 0 bases, with 5 bases of the junction left unmatched. The germline V gene encodes CDR1 PRHDT and CDR2 FYEKMQ (reference sequence). The CDR3 contains 16 residues. The DNA of the CDR3 is TGTGCCAGCAGCTTTTCCGGGAGGCCCTCCTACAATGAGCAGTTCTTC. Protein: CASSFSGRPSYNEQFF.

The gene calls are TRBV28 and TRBJ2-5, with TRBD1 as a possible D gene (6 bases). The CDR3 has 14 residues. The V and J ends lost 6 bases and 3 bases respectively, with 14 bases between them. From germline, CDR1 is MDHEN and CDR2 SYDVKM. The CDR3 coding sequence is TGTGCCAGCAGCTCCTACCAGGGGAAAGAGACCCAGTACTTC. Protein product: CASSSYQGKETQYF.

CDR3 sequence (DNA): TGCGCCAGCAGCCAATATGGAGCGGGATCTCCCTACGAGCAGTACTTC. Translating it yields CASSQYGAGSPYEQYF. The chain couples TRBV4-3 to TRBJ2-7, with 7 bases aligning to TRBD2. This CDR3 comprises 16 residues. The germline V gene encodes CDR1 LGHNA and CDR2 YSLEER. The V gene end was trimmed by 2 bases and the J gene end by 2 bases; junction bases not matched to a gene: 9.

The chain carries TRBV20-1 and TRBJ1-1; 10 bases agree with TRBD1. V was pared by 6 bases and J by 10 bases, with 5 bases of the junction left unmatched. CDR1 DFQATT and CDR2 SNEGSKA come from the germline V gene (reference sequence). The CDR3 is 11 amino acids. Here the CDR3 reads CSAGDRGLAFF. CDR3 in DNA: TGCAGTGCCGGGGACAGGGGATTAGCTTTCTTT.

J is TRBJ2-1 and V is TRBV7-6, with 9 bases aligning to TRBD2. CDR3 length: 15 amino acids. V was pared by 1 base and J by 6 bases, with 4 bases of the junction left unmatched. Germline CDR1 reads SGHVS; CDR2 reads FNYEAQ. The CDR3 here is CASSLGSGSVNEQFF. The CDR3 DNA follows: TGTGCCAGCAGCTTAGGTAGCGGGAGCGTCAATGAGCAGTTCTTC.

V and J are TRBV28 and TRBJ1-2, with 8 bases that match TRBD1. From germline, CDR1 is MDHEN and CDR2 SYDVKM. V trimming: 4 bases; J trimming: 4 bases; junction bases outside the gene matches: 8. The CDR3 consists of 15 residues. CDR3 in DNA: TGTGCCAGCAGTTCGGACAGGGTAGGCCTCTATGGCTACACCTTC. Translating gives CASSSDRVGLYGYTF.

The rearrangement uses TRBV2 and TRBJ1-5, with TRBD1 as a possible D gene (6 bases). Trimming took off 4 bases at V and 2 bases at J, with 6 bases between the two ends. The CDR3 runs to 13 residues. The V gene's germline CDR1 is SNHLY and CDR2 FYNNEI. The CDR3 sequence: CASSGQGNQPQHF. The CDR3 coding sequence is TGTGCCAGCAGTGGACAGGGCAATCAGCCCCAGCATTTT.

The chain recombines TRBV5-4 with TRBJ2-1, with TRBD2 matching over 11 bases. V dropped 6 bases and J dropped 2; count of bases not matched to a gene: 4. CDR3 length: 15 residues. CDR1 and CDR2 from the germline V gene are SGHNT and YYREEE (reference sequence). The DNA of the CDR3 is TGTGCCAGCAACGTAGCGGGAGGGCCCTACAATGAGCAGTTCTTC. Translation gives CASNVAGGPYNEQFF.

The chain has TRBV29-1 and TRBJ2-2, with 10 nucleotides matching TRBD1. J gave up 0 bases and V 6 bases, and 4 bases lay outside the gene matches. The CDR3 is 15 amino acids. The germline V gene has CDR1 SQVTM and CDR2 ANQGSEA. For the CDR3, the DNA is TGCAGCGTGACAGGGGGCCGCTCGAACACCGGGGAGCTGTTTTTT. Its translation: CSVTGGRSNTGELFF.